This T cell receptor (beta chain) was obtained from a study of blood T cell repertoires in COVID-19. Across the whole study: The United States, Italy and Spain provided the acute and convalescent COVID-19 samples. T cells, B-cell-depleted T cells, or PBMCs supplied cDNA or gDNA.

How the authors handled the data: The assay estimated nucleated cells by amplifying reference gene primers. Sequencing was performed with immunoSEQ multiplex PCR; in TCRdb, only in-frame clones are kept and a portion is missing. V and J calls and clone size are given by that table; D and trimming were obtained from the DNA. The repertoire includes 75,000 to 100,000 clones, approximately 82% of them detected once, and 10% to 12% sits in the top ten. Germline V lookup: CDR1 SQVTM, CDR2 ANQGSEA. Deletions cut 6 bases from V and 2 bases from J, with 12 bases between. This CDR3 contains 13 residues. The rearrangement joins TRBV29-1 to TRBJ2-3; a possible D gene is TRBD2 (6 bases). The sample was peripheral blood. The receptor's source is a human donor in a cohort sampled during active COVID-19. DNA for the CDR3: TGCAGCGTAGTAGGAGGGACCACAGATACGCAGTATTTT. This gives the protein CSVVGGTTDTQYF.